This TCR beta chain was obtained from a study of cytomegalovirus exposure and HLA in healthy donors. This clone occurred a few times. PCR used 60 Vbeta primers and 13 Jbeta primers. Method: immunoSEQ multiplex PCR; TCRdb's copy keeps in-frame clones and lacks some. This table holds 140,000 to 150,000 clones, 73% found once. The length of the CDR3 is 15 residues. CDR1 and CDR2 (germline): MNHEY, SVGAGI. The V end lost 0 bases, the J end lost 4 bases, and 7 bases lay between the germline ends. The J gene is TRBJ2-6, the V gene TRBV6-5; the D is unclear. Material for sequencing was PBMCs. The sequence was obtained from a woman between 18 and 30 years old in good health and CMV-seronegative. The CDR3: CASSYSATGANVLTF. CDR3 sequence (DNA): TGTGCCAGCAGTTACTCGGCAACGGGGGCCAACGTCCTGACTTTC.